These 32 T cell receptor beta chains originate from one sample sequenced in a study of technical replicates of blood from several donors. Sequencing was performed with immunoSEQ multiplex PCR; in TCRdb, only in-frame clones are kept and a portion is missing. The sample shows 100,000 or so clones, around 96% of them seen only once. The sequencing input was T cells isolated from PBMCs. These receptors all come from a human donor in good health.

The chain combines TRBV5-1 with TRBJ2-1; 8 bases fit TRBD1. V lost 2 bases, J lost 3 bases, and 4 bases stayed unmatched. Germline CDR1 SGHRS, CDR2 YFSETQ. The CDR3 extends over 15 amino acids. The CDR3 region is CASSLQGDYYNEQFF. The CDR3 DNA sequence: TGCGCCAGCAGCTTACAGGGGGATTACTACAATGAGCAGTTCTTC.

The chain employs TRBV10-2 and TRBJ1-2; D gene uncertain. V was shortened by 7 bases and J by 2 bases, with 14 bases between the two germline ends. Germline loops: CDR1 WSHSY, CDR2 SAAADI. This CDR3 is 14 amino acids long. CDR3 DNA sequence: TGCGCCAGCACCCCTTCTACAGAAAACTATGGCTACACCTTC. Its protein is CASTPSTENYGYTF.

The gene calls are TRBV6-5 and TRBJ2-1, with TRBD2 identical over 11 bases. V lost 6 bases, J lost 6 bases, and 4 bases stayed unmatched. Looked up from germline, CDR1 is MNHEY and CDR2 is SVGAGI. This CDR3 has 14 amino acids. CDR3 in DNA: TGTGCCAGCAGCCTTAGCGGGAGGGTCAATGAGCAGTTCTTC. Protein product: CASSLSGRVNEQFF.

This chain joins TRBV7-9 and TRBJ2-7; 7 bases are a match to TRBD1. The CDR3 consists of 14 residues. With V trimmed by 7 bases and J by 2 bases, 8 bases remained unmatched. Germline values: CDR1 SEHNR, CDR2 FQNEAQ (reference sequence). CDR3 sequence reads: CASTADRAPYEQYF. CDR3 DNA: TGTGCCAGCACCGCTGACAGGGCCCCCTACGAGCAGTACTTC.

The chain employs TRBV5-1 and TRBJ1-1; D possibly corresponds to TRBD1 (6 bases). CDR1 is SGHRS and CDR2 is YFSETQ in the germline V gene. This CDR3 spans 14 amino acids. V was clipped by 4 bases and J by 1 base, with 11 bases between them. For the CDR3, the DNA is TGCGCCAGCAGCAGGGGGACGGCGAACACTGAAGCTTTCTTT. Translation gives CASSRGTANTEAFF.

V and J are TRBV19 and TRBJ2-3; D is possibly TRBD1 (5 bases). The CDR3 is 14 residues long. Germline lookup yields CDR1 LNHDA and CDR2 SQIVND (reference sequence). V lost 6 bases and J lost 3, with 13 bases in between. The CDR3 coding sequence is TGTGCCAGTAGGTCCCAGGGTGCAACAGATACGCAGTATTTT. Protein: CASRSQGATDTQYF.

The chain combines TRBV4-1 with TRBJ2-7, with 16 bases lining up with TRBD2. CDR1 is MGHRA and CDR2 is YSYEKL in the germline V gene. This CDR3 is built from 18 residues. V trimming: 1 base; J trimming: 6 bases; junction bases outside the gene matches: 9. This CDR3 reads CASSQVPPGTSGRVEQYF. CDR3 DNA: TGCGCCAGCAGCCAAGTCCCACCCGGGACTAGCGGGAGGGTCGAGCAGTACTTC.

This rearrangement joins TRBV6-6 to TRBJ1-5, with 8 bases aligning to TRBD1. The V and J ends lost 10 bases and 2 bases, in that order; junction bases with no gene match: 4. The germline V gene encodes CDR1 MNHNY and CDR2 SVGAGI (reference sequence). CDR3 length: 13 residues. DNA of the CDR3: TGTGCCACCGTGGACAGGGGCAATCAGCCCCAGCATTTT. Its translation is CATVDRGNQPQHF.

The chain uses TRBV2 and TRBJ2-3; 9 bases match TRBD2. V shed 7 bases and J 2 bases; nucleotides not matched to a gene: 7. The CDR3 loop spans 15 amino acids. The germline V gene has CDR1 SNHLY and CDR2 FYNNEI. The CDR3 loop reads CASIRLAGTTDTQYF. The CDR3 bases are TGTGCCAGCATCAGGCTAGCGGGAACCACAGATACGCAGTATTTT. Full variable domain (rest looked up from reference TRBV2 and TRBJ2-3): EPEVTQTPSHQVTQMGQEVILRCVPISNHLYFYWYRQILGQKVEFLVSFYNNEISEKSEIFDDQFSVERPDGSNFTLKIRSTKLEDSAMYFCASIRLAGTTDTQYFGPGTRLTVL.

This clone was counted a single time. The J gene is TRBJ1-1, the V gene TRBV2; D is perhaps TRBD1 (6 bases). The V gene's germline CDR1 is SNHLY and CDR2 FYNNEI. V was trimmed by 2 bases and J by 3 bases, leaving 10 bases between them. This CDR3 contains 14 residues. The CDR3 here is CASSELGGDTEAFF. CDR3 nucleotides: TGTGCCAGCAGTGAATTAGGGGGAGACACTGAAGCTTTCTTT.

The chain recombines TRBV6-6 with TRBJ2-3; tentative D call: TRBD1 (6 bases). The V gene lost 6 bases and the J gene lost 3 bases, with 13 bases spanning the gap. There are 14 residues in the CDR3. CDR1 is MNHNY and CDR2 is SVGAGI in the germline V gene (reference sequence). The DNA for the CDR3 is TGTGCCAGCAGGCATGGACAGTCAACAGATACGCAGTATTTT. As protein: CASRHGQSTDTQYF.

The V gene is TRBV10-2, the J gene TRBJ2-2; D is unresolved. The CDR3 extends over 14 amino acids. Germline V gene data show CDR1 as WSHSY and CDR2 as SAAADI. Trimming removed 2 bases from V and 1 base from J, with 5 bases in between. The CDR3 spells CASSETGNTGELFF. CDR3 nucleotide sequence: TGCGCCAGCAGTGAGACGGGGAACACCGGGGAGCTGTTTTTT.

This chain links TRBV28 with TRBJ1-1, with D perhaps matching TRBD1 (5 bases). The CDR3 has 16 amino acids. Trimming stripped 2 bases from V and 6 bases from J, with 19 bases between. CDR1 and CDR2 (germline): MDHEN, SYDVKM. CDR3 protein: CASSLRGRQRNSEAFF. The CDR3, as DNA: TGTGCCAGCAGTTTAAGGGGCCGACAGAGAAACTCTGAAGCTTTCTTT.

The chain links TRBV27 to TRBJ2-5; 14 bases agree with TRBD2. Germline CDR1 reads MNHEY; CDR2 reads SMNVEV (reference sequence). With 3 bases clipped from V and 3 bases from J, the junction kept 0 bases outside the gene matches. The CDR3 runs to 15 residues. Written as DNA, the CDR3 is TGTGCCAGCAGTTTGGGACTAGCGGGAGAAGAGACCCAGTACTTC. It encodes CASSLGLAGEETQYF.

This chain joins TRBV30 and TRBJ2-7; TRBD2 aligns across 7 bases. The CDR3 contains 14 residues. Trimming removed 2 bases from V and 2 bases from J; junction bases left unmatched: 6. The germline V gene has CDR1 GTSNPN and CDR2 SVGIG (reference sequence). The DNA of the CDR3 is TGTGCCTGGAGTTATGAGCGGGGTCCCTACGAGCAGTACTTC. This codes for CAWSYERGPYEQYF.

Note on this clone: A read error is likely, as this CDR3 ends without the conserved phenylalanine or tryptophan. It is unclear where the CDR3 begins or ends on the DNA, so no DNA is shown, and the CDR3 is as TCRdb lists it. This sequence joins TRBV9 and TRBJ1-3; the D segment call TRBD1 is taken from the table without a DNA check. The CDR3 extends over 16 residues, inclusive of both ends. Germline loops: CDR1 SGDLS, CDR2 YYNGEE. The CDR3 protein is CASGYQSSGQVRKHQS.

In its sample, this clone was seen a few times. DNA for the CDR3: TGTGCCAGTAGACAGTATAGGCTAGCGGGAGTTACCGGGGAGCTGTTTTTT. It translates to CASRQYRLAGVTGELFF. The rearrangement links TRBV19 to TRBJ2-2, with 10 bases fitting TRBD2. The CDR3 sequence is 17 residues long. CDR1 is LNHDA, CDR2 SQIVND, per germline (reference sequence). The ends lost 6 bases at V and 5 bases at J; junction bases unmatched: 12.

The rearrangement joins TRBV4-2 to TRBJ2-7; TRBD2 aligns across 7 bases. The CDR3 has 15 residues. The V and J ends lost 1 base and 5 bases, in that order; junction bases with no gene match: 8. The germline V gene encodes CDR1 LGHNA and CDR2 YNFKEQ. CDR3 coding DNA: TGTGCCAGCAGCCAAGTCCGCGGGAGCGACGACGAGCAGTACTTC. This codes for CASSQVRGSDDEQYF.

The rearrangement links TRBV6-5 to TRBJ1-1, with D perhaps TRBD1 (6 bases). Germline V gives CDR1 MNHEY, CDR2 SVGAGI. Trimming shortened V by 5 bases and J by 1 base, and 8 bases separated the two germline ends. The CDR3 has 13 amino acids. This CDR3 reads CASSKGQNTEAFF. The DNA for the CDR3 is TGTGCCAGCAGTAAGGGACAGAACACTGAAGCTTTCTTT.

This chain uses TRBV2 with TRBJ2-5; 12 nucleotides align to TRBD2. Germline loops: CDR1 SNHLY, CDR2 FYNNEI. The ends lost 0 bases at V and 1 base at J; junction bases unmatched: 3. This CDR3 comprises 17 residues. This CDR3 is CASSEAGLAGLQETQYF. CDR3 bases: TGTGCCAGCAGTGAAGCCGGACTAGCGGGACTCCAAGAGACCCAGTACTTC.

The chain has TRBV6-6 and TRBJ2-1; 8 bases fit TRBD2. CDR1 and CDR2 (germline): MNHNY, SVGAGI (reference sequence). Trimming at V came to 2 bases and at J to 3 bases, leaving 3 bases not matched to a gene. The CDR3 is 15 amino acids. As DNA, the CDR3 is TGTGCCAGCAGTTACAAGGGGACTAGCTACAATGAGCAGTTCTTC. This encodes CASSYKGTSYNEQFF.

The J gene is TRBJ2-3, the V gene TRBV7-6; TRBD1 aligns across 7 bases. Germline V gene lookup returns CDR1 SGHVS and CDR2 FNYEAQ. The CDR3 extends over 15 amino acids. The ends lost 5 bases at V and 0 bases at J; junction bases unmatched: 5. Here the CDR3 DNA reads TGTGCCAGCAGCGAACCGGGACAGAGCACAGATACGCAGTATTTT. It codes for CASSEPGQSTDTQYF.

J is TRBJ2-1 and V is TRBV10-3, with 8 bases lining up with TRBD2. The CDR3 length is 15 residues. Germline V gives CDR1 ENHRY, CDR2 SYGVKD. Losses at the gene ends were 5 bases for V and 2 bases for J; bases not matched to a gene: 5. CDR3 sequence reads: CAISTQAGAYNEQFF. For the CDR3, the DNA is TGTGCCATCAGTACCCAAGCGGGAGCCTACAATGAGCAGTTCTTC.

The rearrangement joins TRBV19 to TRBJ1-5; TRBD1 aligns across 9 bases. This CDR3 contains 16 residues. Germline V lookup: CDR1 LNHDA, CDR2 SQIVND (reference sequence). Losses at the gene ends were 3 bases for V and 6 bases for J; bases not matched to a gene: 9. The CDR3 region has the DNA TGTGCCAGTAGTATTAAAGGGACAGGGAGGGGTCAGCCCCAGCATTTT. Protein: CASSIKGTGRGQPQHF.

CDR3 sequence: CASSITGTSGLNEQFF. In DNA form, the CDR3 reads TGCGCCAGCAGCATAACCGGGACTAGCGGGTTGAATGAGCAGTTCTTC. The rearrangement joins TRBV5-1 to TRBJ2-1; the match to TRBD2 covers 12 bases. The length of the CDR3 is 16 residues. Unmatched junction bases numbered 9, after V lost 4 bases and J lost 7 bases. Germline loops: CDR1 SGHRS, CDR2 YFSETQ. Looking up the rest from reference TRBV5-1 and TRBJ2-1 gives the full variable domain: KAGVTQTPRYLIKTRGQQVTLSCSPISGHRSVSWYQQTPGQGLQFLFEYFSETQRNKGNFPGRFSGRQFSNSRSEMNVSTLELGDSALYLCASSITGTSGLNEQFFGPGTRLTVL.

V gene TRBV7-2 combines with J gene TRBJ2-3; tentatively, D is TRBD2 (6 bases). Trimming took off 1 base at V and 4 bases at J, with 12 bases between the two ends. This CDR3 contains 15 residues. The germline gives CDR1 SGHTA, CDR2 FQGNSA. Here the CDR3 DNA reads TGTGCCAGCAGCTTAGTAGCGGCAGTGCCAGATACGCAGTATTTT. Translated, it gives CASSLVAAVPDTQYF. The complete variable domain, with remaining parts taken from reference TRBV7-2 and TRBJ2-3, reads GAGVSQSPSNKVTEKGKDVELRCDPISGHTALYWYRQSLGQGLEFLIYFQGNSAPDKSGLPSDRFSAERTGGSVSTLTIQRTQQEDSAVYLCASSLVAAVPDTQYFGPGTRLTVL.

The rearrangement uses TRBV7-6 and TRBJ2-1, with TRBD1 matching over 9 bases. Germline V gene data show CDR1 as SGHVS and CDR2 as FNYEAQ. V was pared by 4 bases and J by 7 bases, with 11 bases of the junction left unmatched. This CDR3 spans 16 amino acids. CDR3 loop: CASSSINRGQGNEQFF. CDR3 bases: TGTGCCAGCAGCTCAATAAACAGGGGGCAGGGGAATGAGCAGTTCTTC.

This chain links TRBV7-2 with TRBJ1-3, with D uncertain. V was clipped by 2 bases and J by 8 bases, with 10 bases between them. Germline V CDR1 and CDR2: SGHTA, FQGNSA. The length of the CDR3 is 13 residues. CDR3 nucleotide sequence: TGTGCCAGCAGCTTATGGTTGGGCGACACCATATATTTT. Its translation is CASSLWLGDTIYF.

The chain carries TRBV6-5 and TRBJ2-1, with D tentatively TRBD2 (5 bases). The V end lost 6 bases, the J end lost 5 bases, and 11 bases lay between the germline ends. Germline CDR1 is MNHEY and CDR2 is SVGAGI. The CDR3 sequence is 13 residues long. In nucleotides, the CDR3 is TGTGCCAGCAGACCTGACTACCACAATGAGCAGTTCTTC. It is translated as CASRPDYHNEQFF.

This clone was seen only once. This chain connects TRBV9 to TRBJ2-5; 10 nucleotides match TRBD2. In germline, CDR1 is SGDLS, CDR2 YYNGEE. The CDR3 runs to 15 residues. Losses at the gene ends were 1 base for V and 4 bases for J; bases not matched to a gene: 4. The CDR3 spells CASSVSGRGSETQYF. Here the CDR3 DNA reads TGTGCCAGCAGCGTAAGCGGGAGGGGTTCAGAGACCCAGTACTTC.

V and J are TRBV2 and TRBJ2-7; TRBD1 is a possible D gene (5 bases). The CDR3 covers 16 residues. CDR1 and CDR2 from the germline V gene are SNHLY and FYNNEI. Between the trimmed V and J ends, which lost 3 bases and 2 bases, there was a span of 17 bases. The CDR3 DNA is TGTGCCAGCAGTGACCACCCGGACAAGATACCCTACGAGCAGTACTTC. This sequence encodes CASSDHPDKIPYEQYF.

This chain connects TRBV9 to TRBJ1-4; D possibly corresponds to TRBD1 (6 bases). V was cut by 4 bases and J by 5 bases, with 15 bases left in between. In germline, CDR1 is SGDLS, CDR2 YYNGEE. The CDR3 is 15 residues long. The CDR3 spells CASSTQTGTNEKLFF. The CDR3, as DNA: TGTGCCAGCAGCACCCAAACGGGGACAAATGAAAAACTGTTTTTT. Drawing the rest from reference TRBV9 and TRBJ1-4, the complete variable domain is DSGVTQTPKHLITATGQRVTLRCSPRSGDLSVYWYQQSLDQGLQFLIQYYNGEERAKGNILERFSAQQFPDLHSELNLSSLELGDSALYFCASSTQTGTNEKLFFGSGTQLSVL.